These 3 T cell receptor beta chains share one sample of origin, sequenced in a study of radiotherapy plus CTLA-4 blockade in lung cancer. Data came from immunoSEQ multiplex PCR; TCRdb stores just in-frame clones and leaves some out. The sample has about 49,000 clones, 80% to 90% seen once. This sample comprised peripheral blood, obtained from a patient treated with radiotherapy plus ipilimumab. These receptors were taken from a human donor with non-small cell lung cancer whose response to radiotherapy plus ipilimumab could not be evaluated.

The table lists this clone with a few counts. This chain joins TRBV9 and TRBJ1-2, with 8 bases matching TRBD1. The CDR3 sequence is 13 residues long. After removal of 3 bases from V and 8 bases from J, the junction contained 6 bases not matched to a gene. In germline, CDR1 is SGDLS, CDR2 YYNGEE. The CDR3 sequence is CASSGRQGKGYTF. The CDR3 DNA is TGTGCCAGCAGCGGACGACAGGGGAAAGGCTACACCTTC.

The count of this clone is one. The CDR3 region is CASSQLLVDEQFF. The DNA of the CDR3 is TGTGCCAGCAGCCAACTCCTAGTCGATGAGCAGTTCTTC. The chain uses TRBV27 and TRBJ2-1; D is ambiguous. CDR1 and CDR2 from the germline V gene are MNHEY and SMNVEV (reference sequence). This CDR3 comprises 13 residues. V was pared by 6 bases and J by 8 bases, with 14 bases between.

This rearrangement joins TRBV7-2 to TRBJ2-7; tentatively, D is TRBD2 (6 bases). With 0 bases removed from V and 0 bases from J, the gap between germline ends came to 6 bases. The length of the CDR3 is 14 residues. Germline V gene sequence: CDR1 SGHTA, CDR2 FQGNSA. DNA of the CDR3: TGTGCCAGCAGCTTAGCGGGGGGCTCCTACGAGCAGTACTTC. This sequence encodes CASSLAGGSYEQYF. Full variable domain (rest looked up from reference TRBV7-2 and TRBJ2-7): GAGVSQSPSNKVTEKGKDVELRCDPISGHTALYWYRQSLGQGLEFLIYFQGNSAPDKSGLPSDRFSAERTGGSVSTLTIQRTQQEDSAVYLCASSLAGGSYEQYFGPGTRLTVT.